A selection of T cell receptor beta chains follows, all from one sample in a study of identical twins. In TCRdb, the 5' RACE reads were re-called with MiXCR into one record per CDR3 protein. The sample has 410,000 or so distinct CDR3 sequences, roughly 20% seen once. The material sequenced was naive T cells sorted from blood. All receptors derive from a man between 45 and 60 years old in good health. Each CDR3 is given with its conserved first and last residue. Not every row has a clone size; where given, it reads once, few, many or a size class.

v_call	clone_size	j_call	cdr3_aa
TRBV7-2	once	TRBJ2-5	CASSRGGTVSLETQYF
TRBV12-3/TRBV12-4	many	TRBJ2-7	CASSPGTPRYEQYF
TRBV10-3	-	TRBJ2-2	CAIGDPMNGGELFF
TRBV10-3	few	TRBJ1-1	CASALGYTEAFF
TRBV6-2/TRBV6-3	-	TRBJ2-7	CASSYETTTEQYF
TRBV5-1	many	TRBJ1-6	CASSLAGGGSPLHF
TRBV5-1	many	TRBJ2-3	CASSLTAGFTDTQYF
TRBV2	-	TRBJ1-5	CASSESEDSPNQPQHF
TRBV5-4	many	TRBJ2-7	CASSLATGEYEQYF
TRBV4-3	few	TRBJ2-1	CASSQSSGRQYNEQFF
TRBV6-1	few	TRBJ2-5	CASSRPVTGYQETQYF
TRBV27	many	TRBJ2-7	CASRRDYRSLLAGEAYEQYF
TRBV20-1	many	TRBJ2-1	CSAGGQNEQFF
TRBV5-1	many	TRBJ2-1	CASRPGQGVYNEQFF
TRBV29-1	-	TRBJ2-7	CSVVSAGMVGDDTYEQYF
TRBV6-5	-	TRBJ2-5	CASSYSEASGTQYF
TRBV20-1	-	TRBJ1-5	CSARGTPAQPQHF
TRBV29-1	many	TRBJ2-7	CSVETGAEQYF
TRBV5-1	few	TRBJ2-1	CASSLAAGRGSYNEQFF
TRBV7-9	-	TRBJ2-7	CASSLNRYEQYF
TRBV20-1	many	TRBJ1-6	CSAQFGTDNSPLHF
TRBV20-1	many	TRBJ2-1	CSAPVGTSGAEGQFF
TRBV10-2	few	TRBJ2-7	CASSEPGLAGHEQYF
TRBV5-1	-	TRBJ2-7	CASSKTGQFSYEQYF
TRBV12-3/TRBV12-4	-	TRBJ2-1	CASSFRVAGGSDNEQFF
TRBV29-1	-	TRBJ2-5	CSVPPSGLYQETQYF
TRBV10-3	-	TRBJ2-1	CAISDVRVNYNEQFF
TRBV12-3/TRBV12-4	many	TRBJ2-7	CASSSPGQGTYEQYF
TRBV12-3/TRBV12-4	many	TRBJ2-7	CASSPSGGTYEQYF
TRBV20-1	many	TRBJ2-7	CSASSLAITYEQYF
TRBV29-1	-	TRBJ2-7	CSVARGTGYEQYF
TRBV5-6	few	TRBJ2-3	CASSSRQPWDTQYF
TRBV6-5	many	TRBJ1-1	CASSSPGQGKTEAFF